This T cell receptor (beta chain) was retrieved from a study of shared clonotypes between healthy human individuals. CD45RO-negative cells were positively selected for CCR7, leaving out terminally differentiated effector memory CD45RA+ cells. The donors were adults (healthy and HIV-negative) with no recent acute infections or vaccinations. Repertoires were generated with immunoSEQ multiplex PCR, while TCRdb's copy carries only in-frame clones and drops some. Counted here are 2 million to 2.5 million clones, under 95% occurring once; the ten biggest clones make up around 1.7%. CDR1 is SQVTM and CDR2 is ANQGSEA in the germline V gene. This CDR3 spans 11 amino acids. V lost 4 bases and J 8 bases, leaving 8 bases between the germline ends. Note on this clone: What it recognizes is unknown.

General study results and limits: Between several donors, naive CD4 clonotypes were shared at a level of around 5.1%.

The TCR sequence derives from a man younger than 35 in good health. Some clones in this sample may be carry-over from other donors' samples. Material: naive CD8+ T cells from PBMCs. The V call is TRBV29-1, the J call TRBJ1-4; D call uncertain. The CDR3 DNA reads TGCAGCGTTGTCGGTGGGGAAAAACTGTTTTTT. Protein product: CSVVGGEKLFF.